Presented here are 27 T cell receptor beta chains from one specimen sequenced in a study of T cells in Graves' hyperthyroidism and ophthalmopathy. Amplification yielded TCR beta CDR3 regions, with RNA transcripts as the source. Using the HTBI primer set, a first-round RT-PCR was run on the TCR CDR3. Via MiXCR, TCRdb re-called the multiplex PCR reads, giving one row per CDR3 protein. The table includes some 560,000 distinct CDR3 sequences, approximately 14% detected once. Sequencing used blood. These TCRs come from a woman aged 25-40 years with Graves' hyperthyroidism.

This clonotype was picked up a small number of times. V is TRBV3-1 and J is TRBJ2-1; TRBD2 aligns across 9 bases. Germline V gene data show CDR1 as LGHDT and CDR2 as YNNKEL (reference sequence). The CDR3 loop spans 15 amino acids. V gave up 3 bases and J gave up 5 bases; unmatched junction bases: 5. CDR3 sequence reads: CASSQGGRENNEQFF. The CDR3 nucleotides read TGTGCCAGCAGCCAGGGCGGGAGGGAGAACAATGAGCAGTTCTTC.

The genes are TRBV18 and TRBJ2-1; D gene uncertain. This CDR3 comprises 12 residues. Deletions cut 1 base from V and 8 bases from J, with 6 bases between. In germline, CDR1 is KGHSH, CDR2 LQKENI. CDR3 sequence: CASSPRLDEQFF. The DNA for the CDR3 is TGTGCCAGCTCACCACGGTTAGATGAGCAGTTCTTC.

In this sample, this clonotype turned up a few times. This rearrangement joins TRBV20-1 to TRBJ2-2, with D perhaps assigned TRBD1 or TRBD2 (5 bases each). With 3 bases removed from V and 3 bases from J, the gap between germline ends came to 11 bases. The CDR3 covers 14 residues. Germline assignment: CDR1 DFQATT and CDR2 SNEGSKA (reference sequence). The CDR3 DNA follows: TGCAGTGCTAGGACAGACGGGGACACCGGGGAGCTGTTTTTT. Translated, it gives CSARTDGDTGELFF.

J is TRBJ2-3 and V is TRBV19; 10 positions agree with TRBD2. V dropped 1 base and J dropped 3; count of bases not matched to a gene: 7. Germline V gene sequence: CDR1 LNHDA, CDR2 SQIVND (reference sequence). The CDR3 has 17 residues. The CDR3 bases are TGTGCCAGTAGTATAGGACTAGCGGGCCCTCGGACAGATACGCAGTATTTT. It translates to CASSIGLAGPRTDTQYF.

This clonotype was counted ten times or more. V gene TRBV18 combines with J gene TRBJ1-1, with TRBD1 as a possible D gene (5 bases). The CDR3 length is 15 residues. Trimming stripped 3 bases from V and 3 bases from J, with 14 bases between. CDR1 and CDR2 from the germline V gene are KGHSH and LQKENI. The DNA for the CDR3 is TGTGCCAGCTCACCGACACGGGGGTTGGACACTGAAGCTTTCTTT. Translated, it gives CASSPTRGLDTEAFF.

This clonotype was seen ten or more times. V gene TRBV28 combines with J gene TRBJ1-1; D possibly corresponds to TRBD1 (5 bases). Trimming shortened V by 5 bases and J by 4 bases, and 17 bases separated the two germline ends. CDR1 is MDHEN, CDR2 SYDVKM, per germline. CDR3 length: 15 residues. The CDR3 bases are TGTGCCAGCAGTCCCCCAGAAGCCGGGGGCACTGAAGCTTTCTTT. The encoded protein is CASSPPEAGGTEAFF.

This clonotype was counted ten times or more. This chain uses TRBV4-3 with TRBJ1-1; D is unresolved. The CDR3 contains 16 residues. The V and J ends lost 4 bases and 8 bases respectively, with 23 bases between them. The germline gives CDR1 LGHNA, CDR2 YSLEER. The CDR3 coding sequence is TGCGCCAGCAGCCTCCGTCCCGCGTCTCCCCTCTTCGAAGCTTTCTTT. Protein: CASSLRPASPLFEAFF.

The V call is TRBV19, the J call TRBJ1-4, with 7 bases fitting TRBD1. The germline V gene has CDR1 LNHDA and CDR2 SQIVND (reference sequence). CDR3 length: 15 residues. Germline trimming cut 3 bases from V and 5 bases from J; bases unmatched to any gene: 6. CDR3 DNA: TGTGCCAGTAGTATTACGGGACAGCGGAATGAAAAACTGTTTTTT. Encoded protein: CASSITGQRNEKLFF. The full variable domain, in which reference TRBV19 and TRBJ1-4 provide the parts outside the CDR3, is DGGITQSPKYLFRKEGQNVTLSCEQNLNHDAMYWYRQDPGQGLRLIYYSQIVNDFQKGDIAEGYSVSREKKESFPLTVTSAQKNPTAFYLCASSITGQRNEKLFFGSGTQLSVL.

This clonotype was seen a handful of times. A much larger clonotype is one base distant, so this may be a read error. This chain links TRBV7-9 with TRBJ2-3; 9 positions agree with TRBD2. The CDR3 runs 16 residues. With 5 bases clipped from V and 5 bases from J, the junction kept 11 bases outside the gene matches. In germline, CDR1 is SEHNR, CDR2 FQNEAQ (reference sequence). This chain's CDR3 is CASSKTSGSGVDTQYF. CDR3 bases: TGTGCCAGCAGCAAGACTAGCGGCTCGGGGGTAGATACGCAGTATTTT.

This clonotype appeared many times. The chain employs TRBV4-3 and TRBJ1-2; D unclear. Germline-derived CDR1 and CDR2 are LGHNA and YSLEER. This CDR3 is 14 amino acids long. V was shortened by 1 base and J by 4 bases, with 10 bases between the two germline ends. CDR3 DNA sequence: TGCGCCAGCAGCCAAGGGTCTTTCGGCTATGGCTACACCTTC. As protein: CASSQGSFGYGYTF.

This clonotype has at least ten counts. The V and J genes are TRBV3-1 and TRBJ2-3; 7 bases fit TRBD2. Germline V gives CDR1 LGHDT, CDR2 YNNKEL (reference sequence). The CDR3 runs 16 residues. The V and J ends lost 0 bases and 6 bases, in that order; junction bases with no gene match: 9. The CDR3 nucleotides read TGTGCCAGCAGCCAAGATGTTGTGGCGGGAGCGGATACGCAGTATTTT. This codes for CASSQDVVAGADTQYF.

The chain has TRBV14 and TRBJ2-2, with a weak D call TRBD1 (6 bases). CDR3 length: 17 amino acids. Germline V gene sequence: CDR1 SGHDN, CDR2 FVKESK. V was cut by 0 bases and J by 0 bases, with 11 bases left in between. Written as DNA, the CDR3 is TGTGCCAGCAGCCAAGAGATAGGGGGAGCGAACACCGGGGAGCTGTTTTTT. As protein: CASSQEIGGANTGELFF.

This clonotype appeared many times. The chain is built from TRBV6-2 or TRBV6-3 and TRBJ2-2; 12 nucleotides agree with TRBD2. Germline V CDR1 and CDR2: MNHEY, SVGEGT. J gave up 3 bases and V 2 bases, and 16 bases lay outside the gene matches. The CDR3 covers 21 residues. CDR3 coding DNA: TGTGCCAGCAGTTACCCCCGACTAGCGGGAGTTTTTCAGGGGGACACCGGGGAGCTGTTTTTT. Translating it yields CASSYPRLAGVFQGDTGELFF.

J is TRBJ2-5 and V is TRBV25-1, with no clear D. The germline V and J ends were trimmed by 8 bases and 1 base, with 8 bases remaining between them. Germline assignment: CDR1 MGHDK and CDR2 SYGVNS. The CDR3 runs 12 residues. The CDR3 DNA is TGTGCCAGCCGAATCTTCCAAGAGACCCAGTACTTC. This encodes CASRIFQETQYF.

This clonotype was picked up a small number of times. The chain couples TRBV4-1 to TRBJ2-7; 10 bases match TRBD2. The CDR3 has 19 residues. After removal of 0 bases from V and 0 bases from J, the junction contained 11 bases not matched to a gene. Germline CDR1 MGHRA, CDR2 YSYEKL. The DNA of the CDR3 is TGCGCCAGCAGCCAAGAAACTGGACTAGCGGTTCTTAGCTCCTACGAGCAGTACTTC. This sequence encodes CASSQETGLAVLSSYEQYF.

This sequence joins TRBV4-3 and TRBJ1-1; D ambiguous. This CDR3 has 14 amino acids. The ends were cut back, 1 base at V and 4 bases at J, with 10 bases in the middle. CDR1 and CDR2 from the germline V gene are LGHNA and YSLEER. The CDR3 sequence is CASSQVLGGTEAFF. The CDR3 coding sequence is TGCGCCAGCAGCCAAGTACTAGGCGGCACTGAAGCTTTCTTT.

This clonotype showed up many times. The CDR3 region has the DNA TGCGCCAGCAGCCCGTTCGACCTAGCGCCGTCCACAGATACGCAGTATTTT. This sequence encodes CASSPFDLAPSTDTQYF. The chain links TRBV5-1 to TRBJ2-3; tentatively, D is TRBD2 (6 bases). There are 17 residues in the CDR3. V gave up 4 bases and J gave up 2 bases, with 20 bases separating them. Germline CDR1 reads SGHRS; CDR2 reads YFSETQ.

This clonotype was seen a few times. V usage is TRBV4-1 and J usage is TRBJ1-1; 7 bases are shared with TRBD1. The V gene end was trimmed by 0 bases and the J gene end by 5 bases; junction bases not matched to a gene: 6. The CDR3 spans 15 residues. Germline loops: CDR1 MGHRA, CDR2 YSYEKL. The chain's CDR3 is CASSQESRGGTEAFF. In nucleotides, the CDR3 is TGCGCCAGCAGCCAAGAATCCAGGGGGGGGACTGAAGCTTTCTTT.

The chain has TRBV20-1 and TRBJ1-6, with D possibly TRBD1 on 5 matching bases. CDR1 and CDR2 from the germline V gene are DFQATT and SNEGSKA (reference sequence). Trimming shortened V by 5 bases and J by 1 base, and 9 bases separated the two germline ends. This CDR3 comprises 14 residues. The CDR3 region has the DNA TGCAGTGCTCCCCAGGGTTCCTATAATTCACCCCTCCACTTT. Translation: CSAPQGSYNSPLHF.

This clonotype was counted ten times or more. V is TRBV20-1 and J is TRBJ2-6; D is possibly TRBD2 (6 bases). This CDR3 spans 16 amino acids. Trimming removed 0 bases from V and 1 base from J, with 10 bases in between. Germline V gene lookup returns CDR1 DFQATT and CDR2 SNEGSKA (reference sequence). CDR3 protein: CSARDGGRSGANVLTF. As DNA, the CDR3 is TGCAGTGCTAGAGACGGGGGTCGGTCTGGGGCCAACGTCCTGACTTTC.

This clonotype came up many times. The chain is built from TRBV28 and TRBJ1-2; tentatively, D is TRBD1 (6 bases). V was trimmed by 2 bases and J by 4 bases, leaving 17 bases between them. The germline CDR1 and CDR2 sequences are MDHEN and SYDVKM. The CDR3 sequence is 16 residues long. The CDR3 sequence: CASSLGGAAPTYGYTF. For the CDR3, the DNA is TGTGCCAGCAGTTTAGGGGGGGCGGCTCCCACCTATGGCTACACCTTC.

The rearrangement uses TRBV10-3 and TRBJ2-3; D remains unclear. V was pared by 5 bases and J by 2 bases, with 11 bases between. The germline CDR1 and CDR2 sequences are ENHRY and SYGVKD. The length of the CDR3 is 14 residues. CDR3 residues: CAISTWSNTDTQYF. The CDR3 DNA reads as TGTGCCATCAGTACCTGGAGCAACACAGATACGCAGTATTTT.

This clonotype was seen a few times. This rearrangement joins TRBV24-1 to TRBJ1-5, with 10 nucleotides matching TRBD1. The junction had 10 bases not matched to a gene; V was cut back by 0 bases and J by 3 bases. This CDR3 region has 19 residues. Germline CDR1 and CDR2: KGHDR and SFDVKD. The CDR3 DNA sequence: TGTGCCACCAGTGATTTGAGCGGGACAGGGGTACCATACAATCAGCCCCAGCATTTT. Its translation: CATSDLSGTGVPYNQPQHF.

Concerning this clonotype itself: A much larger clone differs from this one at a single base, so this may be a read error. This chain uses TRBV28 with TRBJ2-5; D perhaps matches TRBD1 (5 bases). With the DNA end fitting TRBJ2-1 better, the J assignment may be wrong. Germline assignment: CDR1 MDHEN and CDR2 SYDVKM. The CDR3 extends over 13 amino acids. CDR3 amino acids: CASRLQGKETQFF. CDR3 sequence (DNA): TGTGCCAGCAGGCTTCAGGGAAAAGAGACCCAGTTCTTC.

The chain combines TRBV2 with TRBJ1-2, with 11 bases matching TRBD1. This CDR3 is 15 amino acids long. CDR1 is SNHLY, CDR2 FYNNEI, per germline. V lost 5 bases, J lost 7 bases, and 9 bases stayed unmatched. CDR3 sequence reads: CASSNSGTGGSGYTF. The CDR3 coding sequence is TGTGCCAGCAGTAATTCCGGGACAGGGGGAAGTGGCTACACCTTC.

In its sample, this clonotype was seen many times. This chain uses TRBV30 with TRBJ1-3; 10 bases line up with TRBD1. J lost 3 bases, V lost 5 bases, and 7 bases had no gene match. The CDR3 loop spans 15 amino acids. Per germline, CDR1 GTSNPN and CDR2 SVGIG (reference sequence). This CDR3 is CAWDPGQGLGNTIYF. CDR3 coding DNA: TGTGCCTGGGACCCGGGACAGGGGCTTGGAAACACCATATATTTT.

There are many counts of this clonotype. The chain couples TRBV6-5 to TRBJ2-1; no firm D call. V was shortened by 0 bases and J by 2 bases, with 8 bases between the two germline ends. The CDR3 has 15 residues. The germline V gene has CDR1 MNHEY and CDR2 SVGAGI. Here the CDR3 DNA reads TGTGCCAGCAGTTACTCGTATCGGACCTACAATGAGCAGTTCTTC. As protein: CASSYSYRTYNEQFF.